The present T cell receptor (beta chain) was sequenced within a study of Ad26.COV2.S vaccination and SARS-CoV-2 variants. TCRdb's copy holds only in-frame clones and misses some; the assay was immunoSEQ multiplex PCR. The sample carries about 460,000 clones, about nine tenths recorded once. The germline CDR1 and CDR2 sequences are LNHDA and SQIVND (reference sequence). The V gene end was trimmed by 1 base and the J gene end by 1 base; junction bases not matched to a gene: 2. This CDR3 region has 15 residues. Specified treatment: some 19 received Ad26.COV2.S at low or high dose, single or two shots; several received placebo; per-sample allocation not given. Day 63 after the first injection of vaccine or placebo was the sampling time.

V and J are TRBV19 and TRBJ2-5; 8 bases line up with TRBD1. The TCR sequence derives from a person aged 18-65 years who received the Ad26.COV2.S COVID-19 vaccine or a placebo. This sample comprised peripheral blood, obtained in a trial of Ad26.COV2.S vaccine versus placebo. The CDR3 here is CASSIGGQVQETQYF. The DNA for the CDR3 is TGTGCCAGTAGTATAGGGGGACAGGTCCAAGAGACCCAGTACTTC.